Below, one T cell receptor beta chain is given with its context. Its antigen is currently unknown. This sample was taken from a study of cytomegalovirus exposure and HLA in healthy donors. Findings of the study overall: Using the classifier, cytomegalovirus status was reportedly diagnosed with high specificity and sensitivity. While the bulk of TCR sequences proved rare, some public TCRs turned up in many donors. Some TCR beta chains (more than 150 of them) were listed as cytomegalovirus-associated.

Profiling relied on immunoSEQ multiplex PCR, and the TCRdb table lists in-frame clones only, not all of them. The sample lists approximately 300,000 clones, roughly 85% occurring once. Per germline, CDR1 MNHEY and CDR2 SVGAGI. This CDR3 comprises 14 residues. The germline V and J ends were trimmed by 2 bases and 1 base, with 8 bases remaining between them. Sequenced: PBMCs. The source is a woman aged 18-29 years in good health and CMV-seronegative. The chain employs TRBV6-5 and TRBJ1-1; no firm D call. The CDR3 sequence is CASSYTEGNTEAFF. DNA of the CDR3: TGTGCCAGCAGTTACACTGAGGGGAACACTGAAGCTTTCTTT.